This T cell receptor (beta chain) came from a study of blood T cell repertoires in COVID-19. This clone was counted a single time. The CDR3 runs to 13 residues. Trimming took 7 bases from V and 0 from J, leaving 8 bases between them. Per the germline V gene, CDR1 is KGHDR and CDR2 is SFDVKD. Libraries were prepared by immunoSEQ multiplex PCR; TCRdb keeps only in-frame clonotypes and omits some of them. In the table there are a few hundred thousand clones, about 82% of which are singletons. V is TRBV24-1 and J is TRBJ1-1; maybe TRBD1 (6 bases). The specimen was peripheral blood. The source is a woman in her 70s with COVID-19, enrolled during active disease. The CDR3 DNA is TGTGCCACCAGGGACAGATTGAACACTGAAGCTTTCTTT. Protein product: CATRDRLNTEAFF.